These 8 T cell receptor beta chains were all obtained from the same sample, sequenced in a study of blood T cell repertoires in COVID-19. Assay: immunoSEQ multiplex PCR; the TCRdb copy retains only in-frame clones and omits some. This table has roughly 700,000 clones, around 90% appearing once. Sequenced material: peripheral blood. These receptors all stem from a young woman with acute or convalescent COVID-19.

In its sample, this clone was seen once. The V call is TRBV7-9, the J call TRBJ2-2; 12 bases align to TRBD1. The CDR3 is made up of 15 amino acids. CDR1 and CDR2 from the germline V gene are SEHNR and FQNEAQ (reference sequence). The trim removed 5 bases at V and 7 bases at J, leaving 5 bases unmatched. The CDR3 loop is CASSARDRGHGELFF. For the CDR3, the DNA is TGTGCCAGCAGCGCCCGGGACAGGGGGCACGGGGAGCTGTTTTTT.

The chain carries TRBV2 and TRBJ2-3; 8 nucleotides agree with TRBD2. The germline V gene has CDR1 SNHLY and CDR2 FYNNEI. Trimming at V came to 10 bases and at J to 6 bases, leaving 9 bases not matched to a gene. CDR3 length equals 13 residues. The CDR3 region has the DNA TGTGCCAAACCGGGACTAGTCGTCGATACGCAGTATTTT. As protein: CAKPGLVVDTQYF.

As to this clone: This sample includes further DNA sequences coding for the same CDR3. The rearrangement uses TRBV29-1 and TRBJ1-1; D ambiguous. Germline CDR1 reads SQVTM; CDR2 reads ANQGSEA. Deletions cut 8 bases from V and 0 bases from J, with 7 bases between. CDR3 length: 11 amino acids. CDR3 protein: CSSRLNTEAFF. CDR3 DNA: TGCAGCTCCAGATTGAACACTGAAGCTTTCTTT.

The DNA for the CDR3 is TGTGCCAGCAGCGCCGTGTTGACTAGCGGGGGCAAAAACATTCAGTACTTC. Translating gives CASSAVLTSGGKNIQYF. The chain joins TRBV6-2 or TRBV6-3 to TRBJ2-4; 12 bases fit TRBD2. Trimming took 6 bases from V and 3 from J; bases not matched to a gene: 9. Germline CDR1 reads MNHEY; CDR2 reads SVGEGT. The CDR3 consists of 17 residues.

The V and J genes are TRBV6-5 and TRBJ1-6, with TRBD1 matching over 8 bases. CDR3 length equals 15 residues. Trimming took 3 bases from V and 9 from J; bases not matched to a gene: 7. Looked up from germline, CDR1 is MNHEY and CDR2 is SVGAGI. CDR3 amino acids: CASSYQGAMGSPLHF. CDR3 DNA sequence: TGTGCCAGCAGTTATCAGGGGGCGATGGGTTCACCCCTCCACTTT.

The rearrangement uses TRBV7-3 and TRBJ1-6, with 7 bases aligning to TRBD1. J gave up 8 bases and V 4 bases, and 2 bases lay outside the gene matches. Germline CDR1 reads SGHTA; CDR2 reads FQGTGA. CDR3 length: 13 residues. The CDR3 DNA is TGTGCCAGCAGCTCCGACAGGGATTCACCCCTCCACTTT. It encodes CASSSDRDSPLHF.

The chain carries TRBV6-5 and TRBJ1-4, with D unresolved. CDR3 length equals 15 residues. Trimming cost V 5 bases and J 5 bases, with 15 bases left between them. Germline CDR1 and CDR2: MNHEY and SVGAGI. CDR3 bases: TGTGCCAGCAGTCGCGCGAGGGTCCCAAATGAAAAACTGTTTTTT. As protein: CASSRARVPNEKLFF.

The chain has TRBV11-3 and TRBJ1-1; TRBD1 aligns across 9 bases. Germline CDR1 SGHNT, CDR2 YENEEA. V dropped 5 bases and J dropped 5; count of bases not matched to a gene: 12. The CDR3 totals 16 residues. CDR3 residues: CASSPGGQGGRTEAFF. The CDR3 DNA reads TGTGCCAGCAGCCCCGGGGGACAGGGAGGTAGGACTGAAGCTTTCTTT.